Presented here are 18 T cell receptor beta chains from one specimen sequenced in a study of blood T cells in healthy people across ages. PCR was performed a second time for about 6 to 12 cycles using a sample-barcoded 5' primer and a J-beta primer mix. TCRdb independently ran MiXCR on the 5' RACE reads; one entry per CDR3 protein. Of roughly 700,000 distinct CDR3 sequences listed, more than 40% are singletons. Sample: blood. Receptors originate from a woman in her sixties or seventies in good health.

This clonotype came up a few times. The chain links TRBV4-3 to TRBJ2-5; D gene uncertain. Trimming pared 1 base from V and 4 bases from J, leaving 7 bases between. CDR1 LGHNA and CDR2 YSLEER come from the germline V gene. The CDR3 runs to 13 residues. CDR3 DNA: TGCGCCAGCAGCCAAGGGATCGGAGAGACCCAGTACTTC. It translates to CASSQGIGETQYF.

This clonotype was seen many times. The chain recombines TRBV25-1 with TRBJ1-4; the D gene is possibly TRBD1 (6 bases). Germline V lookup: CDR1 MGHDK, CDR2 SYGVNS. Trimming stripped 6 bases from V and 3 bases from J, with 11 bases between. The CDR3 runs to 14 residues. DNA for the CDR3: TGTGCCAGCAGGAAGGGGGGGGCTAATGAAAAACTGTTTTTT. It translates to CASRKGGANEKLFF.

This chain uses TRBV20-1 with TRBJ2-3, with no clear D. The CDR3 totals 14 residues. V shed 0 bases and J shed 3 bases, with 10 bases lying between them. Germline CDR1 is DFQATT and CDR2 is SNEGSKA (reference sequence). For the CDR3, the DNA is TGCAGTGCTAGAGACCAATATGGAACAGATACGCAGTATTTT. It codes for CSARDQYGTDTQYF.

This clonotype was counted at least ten times. V gene TRBV20-1 combines with J gene TRBJ2-1, with 8 bases aligning to TRBD2. The germline CDR1 and CDR2 sequences are DFQATT and SNEGSKA (reference sequence). This CDR3 has 15 amino acids. J was trimmed by 3 bases and V by 5 bases; bases with no gene match: 9. The CDR3 DNA sequence: TGCAGTGCTGAACAGGGTAGCGGGGTCTACAATGAGCAGTTCTTC. Translation gives CSAEQGSGVYNEQFF.

A few counts support this clonotype. The rearrangement uses TRBV6-2 or TRBV6-3 and TRBJ1-2; weak D call: TRBD1 (5 bases). This CDR3 comprises 12 residues. The V end lost 6 bases, the J end lost 8 bases, and 13 bases lay between the germline ends. Germline V gene lookup returns CDR1 MNHEY and CDR2 SVGEGT. The CDR3 nucleotides read TGTGCCAGCAGGAGCCAGGGAGGGGGCTACACCTTC. It specifies CASRSQGGGYTF.

A single count supports this clonotype. CDR3 sequence (DNA): TGTGCCAGCAGCACAGGGGATGGAAAACTGTTTTTT. Amino acids: CASSTGDGKLFF. The V call is TRBV9, the J call TRBJ1-4; 7 bases align to TRBD1. The CDR3 is 12 residues long. Germline CDR1 and CDR2: SGDLS and YYNGEE. V trimming: 4 bases; J trimming: 10 bases; junction bases outside the gene matches: 4.

V and J are TRBV11-2 and TRBJ2-5, with D perhaps TRBD1 (6 bases). This CDR3 region has 15 residues. With 0 bases removed from V and 1 base from J, the gap between germline ends came to 9 bases. The germline V gene has CDR1 SGHAT and CDR2 FQNNGV. CDR3: CASSLDGGSQETQYF. CDR3 bases: TGTGCCAGCAGCTTAGATGGGGGCAGCCAAGAGACCCAGTACTTC.

The chain joins TRBV29-1 to TRBJ1-1; D is unresolved. Germline-derived CDR1 and CDR2 are SQVTM and ANQGSEA. V was shortened by 6 bases and J by 3 bases, with 11 bases between the two germline ends. There are 12 residues in the CDR3. This CDR3 reads CSVGRTDTEAFF. The CDR3 DNA reads as TGCAGCGTCGGGAGGACGGACACTGAAGCTTTCTTT.

The chain employs TRBV7-2 and TRBJ2-7; the D is unclear. Germline-derived CDR1 and CDR2 are SGHTA and FQGNSA. The CDR3 length is 14 residues. Trimming removed 5 bases from V and 6 bases from J, with 17 bases in between. CDR3 sequence (DNA): TGTGCCAGCAGCCCCGGACGGACCCCCTGCGAGCAGTACTTC. This translates into CASSPGRTPCEQYF. Full variable domain (rest looked up from reference TRBV7-2 and TRBJ2-7): GAGVSQSPSNKVTEKGKDVELRCDPISGHTALYWYRQSLGQGLEFLIYFQGNSAPDKSGLPSDRFSAERTGGSVSTLTIQRTQQEDSAVYLCASSPGRTPCEQYFGPGTRLTVT.

The chain employs TRBV27 and TRBJ2-7; 10 bases fit TRBD2. Germline trimming cut 3 bases from V and 2 bases from J; bases unmatched to any gene: 1. CDR3 length: 14 residues. CDR1 MNHEY and CDR2 SMNVEV come from the germline V gene (reference sequence). CDR3 nucleotides: TGTGCCAGCAGTTTTCTAGCGGGAGCCTACGAGCAGTACTTC. Its translation: CASSFLAGAYEQYF.

This clonotype occurred a few times. V and J are TRBV29-1 and TRBJ1-2; 10 nucleotides align to TRBD1. The V and J ends lost 0 bases and 8 bases, in that order; junction bases with no gene match: 6. CDR1 SQVTM and CDR2 ANQGSEA come from the germline V gene. The CDR3 has 14 amino acids. The CDR3 DNA follows: TGCAGCGTTGAAGATCAGGACAGGGGGGGCGGCTACACCTTC. It is translated as CSVEDQDRGGGYTF.

This clonotype was picked up one time. The rearrangement links TRBV2 to TRBJ2-5; 7 bases line up with TRBD2. CDR1 is SNHLY, CDR2 FYNNEI, per germline. The V and J ends lost 8 bases and 2 bases, in that order; junction bases with no gene match: 5. CDR3 length equals 13 residues. For the CDR3, the DNA is TGTGCCAGCCGGGGGGAAGTGCAAGAGACCCAGTACTTC. Amino acid sequence: CASRGEVQETQYF.

The chain is built from TRBV27 and TRBJ2-5, with D possibly TRBD2 on 5 matching bases. The CDR3 is 13 residues long. Germline CDR1 is MNHEY and CDR2 is SMNVEV (reference sequence). Trimming took 6 bases from V and 5 from J, leaving 13 bases between them. The CDR3, as DNA: TGTGCCAGCAGCCGCCCGGGGAGCGAGACCCAGTACTTC. It translates to CASSRPGSETQYF.

The V call is TRBV4-3, the J call TRBJ2-3; no reliable D call. Germline V gives CDR1 LGHNA, CDR2 YSLEER. The ends were cut back, 1 base at V and 0 bases at J, with 26 bases in the middle. This CDR3 region has 21 residues. The CDR3 DNA follows: TGCGCCAGCAGCCAAGTGTTAGAAGGAGTGTACCCTGCCGCTAGCACAGATACGCAGTATTTT. Translated: CASSQVLEGVYPAASTDTQYF.

The J gene is TRBJ1-2, the V gene TRBV28; D is perhaps TRBD1 (6 bases). The ends were cut back, 7 bases at V and 7 bases at J, with 13 bases in the middle. In germline, CDR1 is MDHEN, CDR2 SYDVKM. The CDR3 sequence is 12 residues long. CDR3 DNA sequence: TGTGCCAGCATTCGAGGGGGGGCTGGCTACACCTTC. Translation: CASIRGGAGYTF.

This clonotype was counted a single time. The gene calls are TRBV6-6 and TRBJ2-1; 8 nucleotides line up with TRBD2. The J call is doubtful: the DNA matches TRBJ2-7 better. The CDR3 runs 14 residues. From germline, CDR1 is MNHNY and CDR2 SVGAGI (reference sequence). CDR3 nucleotide sequence: TGTGCCAGCCGTTTACTAGCGGCCTACAATGAGCAGTACTTC. Translation gives CASRLLAAYNEQYF.

This clonotype has more than one count but fewer than ten. The chain recombines TRBV6-1 with TRBJ2-3; a possible D gene is TRBD2 (5 bases). The germline CDR1 and CDR2 sequences are MNHNS and SASEGT. Trimming removed 0 bases from V and 14 bases from J, with 15 bases in between. This CDR3 comprises 13 residues. The CDR3 sequence: CASSEAGAPLRYF. The DNA of the CDR3 is TGTGCCAGCAGTGAAGCGGGAGCCCCCCTGAGGTATTTT.

This clonotype was seen a handful of times. V usage is TRBV18 and J usage is TRBJ1-1, with D possibly being TRBD1 (6 bases). V was shortened by 3 bases and J by 3 bases, with 11 bases between the two germline ends. This CDR3 has 14 amino acids. Germline lookup yields CDR1 KGHSH and CDR2 LQKENI. The CDR3 here is CASSPTGRDTEAFF. The CDR3 DNA reads as TGTGCCAGCTCACCGACAGGTCGTGACACTGAAGCTTTCTTT.